This TCR beta chain stems from a study of cytomegalovirus exposure and HLA in healthy donors. Study-wide results and caveats: The authors reported that TCR beta sequences could predict HLA-A and HLA-B alleles. These predictions were accurate for most subjects in the first cohort.

As for this clone: Antigen specificity is unknown.

Primers for the PCR totalled 60 Vbeta and 13 Jbeta. Measured with immunoSEQ multiplex PCR; TCRdb has only the in-frame clones, and not every one. The data show 150,000 or so clones, less than 90% seen once. With 4 bases clipped from V and 3 bases from J, the junction kept 6 bases outside the gene matches. This CDR3 has 16 residues. From germline, CDR1 is SGHNT and CDR2 YYREEE (reference sequence). The sequenced material came from PBMCs. This TCR derives from a man aged 25 to 45 in good health and CMV-seronegative. The gene calls are TRBV5-4 and TRBJ2-5, with TRBD2 matching 13 bases. CDR3 sequence reads: CASSPQLAGGKETQYF. Written as DNA, the CDR3 is TGTGCCAGCAGCCCCCAACTAGCGGGAGGGAAAGAGACCCAGTACTTC.